The TCR beta chain described here comes from a study of CXCR3-negative and CXCR3-positive naive CD8 T cells. Study conclusions and caveats: When CXCR3-positive naive cells were set against CXCR3-negative naive cells, the former had more hydrophobic TRB CDR3s.

For this clonotype: Its specificity is not known.

Researchers prepared the TRB cDNA libraries using 5' RACE with UMI labels. Each CDR3 protein gets one entry in TCRdb, which reprocessed the 5' RACE reads and gives no DNA. The listing records about 150,000 distinct CDR3 sequences. This TCR was sampled from a human donor in good health. Some clones in this sample may be carry-over from other donors' samples. Sequencing was carried out using naive CXCR3+ CD8+ T cells from blood. Subset indicated: CD45RO-CCR7+CD27+CD95- naive CD8+ T cells expressing CXCR3 (TNR3+).

The CDR3 sequence is CSAERTSGGTDTQYF. The chain links TRBV20-1 to TRBJ2-3; the D call of TRBD2 rests on TCRdb alone, since no DNA is present to check it. Germline V gene data show CDR1 as DFQATT and CDR2 as SNEGSKA (reference sequence). CDR3 length equals 15 residues.